This T cell receptor beta chain was sequenced during a study of T cell changes during pregnancy in multiple sclerosis. V lost 4 bases to trimming and J lost 5 bases, with 15 bases between them. The CDR3 is 14 residues long. Germline V CDR1 and CDR2: SGHNT, YYREEE (reference sequence). The assay was immunoSEQ multiplex PCR, and TCRdb's table has in-frame clones only and misses some. Among 85,000 to 130,000 clones listed, about 92% were seen once. This clone was observed a few times. The receptor was isolated from a female donor with multiple sclerosis, enrolled in a pregnancy study. Material: peripheral blood, obtained in the second trimester of pregnancy. The chain is built from TRBV5-4 and TRBJ1-1; tentatively, D is TRBD1 (5 bases). The CDR3 sequence: CASSPAGGRTEAFF. The CDR3 DNA reads as TGTGCCAGCAGCCCCGCCGGGGGAAGGACTGAAGCTTTCTTT.